Listed below are T cell receptor beta chains from one sample, sequenced in a study of cytomegalovirus exposure and HLA in healthy donors. TCRdb keeps only in-frame clones here, not all; method: immunoSEQ multiplex PCR. In the table there are under 150,000 clones, about 86% of which are singletons. Material: PBMCs. The receptors were gathered from a man aged 40-49 years in good health and CMV-seropositive. Each CDR3 is given with its conserved first and last residue. D genes are given only for firm matches. Only some rows state a clone size, as once, few, many or a class for expanded clones.

D	V	J	size	DNA	CDR3
TRBD2	TRBV5-1	TRBJ2-1	.	TGCGCCAGCAGCCGGAGAGGGGGGGGACTAGCGGGAGGGAATGAGCAGTTCTTC	CASSRRGGGLAGGNEQFF
.	TRBV9	TRBJ2-1	.	TGTGCCAGCAGCGTAGCCAGGGGCAGGGATGAGCAGTTCTTC	CASSVARGRDEQFF
TRBD1	TRBV12-5	TRBJ1-2	.	TGTGCTAGTGGTTATCAAACCCCCGGGACAGGGTATGGCTACACCTTC	CASGYQTPGTGYGYTF
TRBD2	TRBV27	TRBJ2-2	.	TGTGCCAGCAGCCCAACTCTTGGGAGGGCCACGAACGGGGAGCTGTTTTTT	CASSPTLGRATNGELFF
.	TRBV29-1	TRBJ2-2	.	TGCAGCGTCAGGAGGGATGGGCGGGGTAACACCGGGGAGCTGTTTTTT	CSVRRDGRGNTGELFF
TRBD1	TRBV10-3	TRBJ1-4	few	TGTGCCATCAGTGAAGCAGGGGGTGACGAAAAACTGTTTTTT	CAISEAGGDEKLFF
.	TRBV27	TRBJ1-1	.	TGTGCCAGCAGCCGACTGCGGGACGGTGAAGCTTTCTTT	CASSRLRDGEAFF
.	TRBV5-1	TRBJ1-1	.	TGCGCCAGCAGCATGGACGGGGAGAACACTGAAGCTTTCTTT	CASSMDGENTEAFF
TRBD1	TRBV6-5	TRBJ2-7	.	TGTGCCAGCAGACGACAGGGTTCCTACGAGCAGTACTTC	CASRRQGSYEQYF
TRBD1	TRBV5-1	TRBJ2-1	.	TGCGCCAGCGGAGAGACGGGACAGGGCTACAATGAGCAGTTCTTC	CASGETGQGYNEQFF
TRBD2	TRBV13	TRBJ2-1	.	TGTGCCAGCAGCCGGGAGGAAGGCAGGCAGTTCTTC	CASSREEGRQFF
TRBD1	TRBV28	TRBJ2-2	few	TGTGCCATTTGGGGGACAGCGAACACCGGGGAGCTGTTTTTT	CAIWGTANTGELFF
.	TRBV28	TRBJ2-7	.	TGTGCCAGCAGTTTGGGGCCCACATCCGGACCCAACTATGGGGAGGACGAGCAGTACTTC	CASSLGPTSGPNYGEDEQYF
TRBD1	TRBV2	TRBJ1-2	.	TGTGCCAGCAGTGAAGGGGTAGGGGGCTTTCGGGGCTACACCTTC	CASSEGVGGFRGYTF
TRBD1	TRBV5-1	TRBJ1-2	.	TGCGCCAGCAGCCCGCAGCCCAGACAGGGAGGCTACACCTTC	CASSPQPRQGGYTF
.	TRBV19	TRBJ1-1	.	TGTGCCAGTAGTTCCCGGTCGCCTAGGAACACTGAAGCTTTCTTT	CASSSRSPRNTEAFF
TRBD1	TRBV4-1	TRBJ1-2	.	TGCGCCAGCAGCCAGGCCGCGGGACAGGGGATTTATGGCTACACCTTC	CASSQAAGQGIYGYTF
TRBD2	TRBV11-3	TRBJ2-1	.	TGTGCCAGCAGCTTAGGACTAGCGGGAGGGCTGTTCTTC	CASSLGLAGGLFF
.	TRBV11-2	TRBJ1-1	.	TGTGCCAGCATCAACAGGAGGAACACTGAAGCTTTCTTT	CASINRRNTEAFF
TRBD1	TRBV9	TRBJ2-2	.	TGTGCCAGCAGCGGACGGGACAGACCAGGTCGGAACACCGGGGAGCTGTTTTTT	CASSGRDRPGRNTGELFF
.	TRBV5-5	TRBJ1-2	.	TGTGCCAGCAGCTTGGATGGCTACTATGGCTACACCTTC	CASSLDGYYGYTF
TRBD2	TRBV4-1	TRBJ2-7	.	TGCGCCAGCAGCCCTAATTGGGGCGGGGGGGTGAGAGACGAGCAGTACTTC	CASSPNWGGGVRDEQYF
TRBD1	TRBV7-8	TRBJ2-1	.	TGTGCCAGCAGCAACAGGGGGAACTCCTACAATGAGCAGTTCTTC	CASSNRGNSYNEQFF
.	TRBV15	TRBJ2-1	.	TGTGCCACCAGCAGAGATATAGCGGCCTCCTACAATGAGCAGTTCTTC	CATSRDIAASYNEQFF